This T cell receptor (beta chain) was profiled in a study of T cell responses to AZD1222 COVID-19 vaccine. Generated by immunoSEQ multiplex PCR, the TCRdb table keeps only in-frame clones and is missing some. Among roughly 150,000 clones, roughly 87% were seen once, and the ten largest hold 1.1%. The CDR3 runs to 15 residues. The germline V gene encodes CDR1 SGHRS and CDR2 YFSETQ. V lost 3 bases to trimming and J lost 6 bases; unmatched junction nucleotides: 8. This specimen consisted of peripheral blood, obtained 28 days after the second AZD1222 dose. The receptor was isolated from an adult who received the AZD1222 COVID-19 vaccine. The J gene is TRBJ1-4, the V gene TRBV5-1; 7 bases map to TRBD1. CDR3 DNA: TGCGCCAGCAGCTGGGGGAGGGGGCGTGATGAAAAACTGTTTTTT. Translated: CASSWGRGRDEKLFF. The full variable domain, rest sourced from reference TRBV5-1 and TRBJ1-4, is KAGVTQTPRYLIKTRGQQVTLSCSPISGHRSVSWYQQTPGQGLQFLFEYFSETQRNKGNFPGRFSGRQFSNSRSEMNVSTLELGDSALYLCASSWGRGRDEKLFFGSGTQLSVL.